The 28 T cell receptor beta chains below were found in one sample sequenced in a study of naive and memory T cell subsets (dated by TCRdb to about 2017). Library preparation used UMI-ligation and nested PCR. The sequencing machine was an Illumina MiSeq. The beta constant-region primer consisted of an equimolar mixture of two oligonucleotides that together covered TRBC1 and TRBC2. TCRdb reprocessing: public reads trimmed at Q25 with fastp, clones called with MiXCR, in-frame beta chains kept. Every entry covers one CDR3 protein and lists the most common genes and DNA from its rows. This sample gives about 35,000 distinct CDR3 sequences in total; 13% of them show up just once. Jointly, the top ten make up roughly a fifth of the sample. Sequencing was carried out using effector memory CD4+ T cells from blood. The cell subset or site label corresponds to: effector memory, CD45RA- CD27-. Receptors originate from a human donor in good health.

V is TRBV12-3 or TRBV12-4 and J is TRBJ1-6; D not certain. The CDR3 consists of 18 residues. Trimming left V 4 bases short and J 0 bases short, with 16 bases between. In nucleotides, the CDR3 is TGTGCCAGCAGTTCCCAGTTGGGCGCAAGCTCCTATAATTCACCCCTCCACTTT. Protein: CASSSQLGASSYNSPLHF.

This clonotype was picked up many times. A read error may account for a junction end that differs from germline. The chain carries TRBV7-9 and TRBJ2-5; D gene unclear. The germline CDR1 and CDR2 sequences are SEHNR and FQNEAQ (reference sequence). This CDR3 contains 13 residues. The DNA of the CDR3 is TGTGCCAGCAGCTCCCGGGCCTTACCCCGCTGGCACTTC. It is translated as CASSSRALPRWHF.

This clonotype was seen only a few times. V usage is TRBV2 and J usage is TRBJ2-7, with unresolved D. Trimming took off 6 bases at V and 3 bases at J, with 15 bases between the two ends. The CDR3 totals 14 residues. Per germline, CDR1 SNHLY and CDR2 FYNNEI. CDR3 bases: TGTGCCAGCAGAAGCCCGTCATCAGGCTACGAGCAGTACTTC. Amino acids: CASRSPSSGYEQYF.

CDR3 protein: CASAHSNQPQHF. CDR3 bases: TGTGCCAGTGCCCATAGCAATCAGCCCCAGCATTTT. V is TRBV12-3 or TRBV12-4 and J is TRBJ1-5; D is uncertain. The CDR3 has 12 amino acids. V lost 9 bases to trimming and J lost 0 bases, with 6 bases between them.

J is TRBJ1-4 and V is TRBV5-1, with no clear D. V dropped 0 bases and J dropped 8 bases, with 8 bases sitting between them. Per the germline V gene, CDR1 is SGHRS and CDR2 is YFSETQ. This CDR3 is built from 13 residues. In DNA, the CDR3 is TGCGCCAGCAGCTTGGTTCCCGGGGAAAAACTGTTTTTT. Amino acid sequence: CASSLVPGEKLFF.

CDR3 coding DNA: TGTGCCAGCAGAAGGGTTGCAACTAATGAAAAACTGTTTTTT. Its translation: CASRRVATNEKLFF. The chain links TRBV2 to TRBJ1-4; D is unclear. The CDR3 sequence is 14 residues long. The germline gives CDR1 SNHLY, CDR2 FYNNEI. Trimming removed 6 bases from V and 0 bases from J, with 8 bases in between.

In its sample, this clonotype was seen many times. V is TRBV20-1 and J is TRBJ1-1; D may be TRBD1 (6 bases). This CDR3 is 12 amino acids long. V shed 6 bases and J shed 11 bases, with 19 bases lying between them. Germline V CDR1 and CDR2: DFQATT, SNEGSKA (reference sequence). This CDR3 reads CSAGAQGVKAFF. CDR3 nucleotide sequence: TGCAGTGCCGGGGCACAGGGCGTAAAGGCTTTCTTT.

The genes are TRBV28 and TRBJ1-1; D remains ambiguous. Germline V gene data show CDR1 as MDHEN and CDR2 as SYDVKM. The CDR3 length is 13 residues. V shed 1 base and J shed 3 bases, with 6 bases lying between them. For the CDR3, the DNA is TGTGCCAGCAGTTTATCGGCCTACACTGAAGCTTTCTTT. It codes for CASSLSAYTEAFF.

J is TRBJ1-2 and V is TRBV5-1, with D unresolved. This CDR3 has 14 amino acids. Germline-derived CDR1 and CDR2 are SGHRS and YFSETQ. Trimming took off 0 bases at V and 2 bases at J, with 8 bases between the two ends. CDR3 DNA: TGCGCCAGCAGCTTGGGAGAGGGCAACTATGGCTACACCTTC. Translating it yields CASSLGEGNYGYTF.

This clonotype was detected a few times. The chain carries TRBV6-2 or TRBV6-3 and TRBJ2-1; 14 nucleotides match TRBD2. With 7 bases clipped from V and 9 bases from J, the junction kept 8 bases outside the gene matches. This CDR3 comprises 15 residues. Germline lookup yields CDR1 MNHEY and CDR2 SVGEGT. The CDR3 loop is CASNPGTSGSGEQFF. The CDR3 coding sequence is TGTGCCAGCAACCCAGGGACTAGCGGGAGCGGTGAGCAGTTCTTC.

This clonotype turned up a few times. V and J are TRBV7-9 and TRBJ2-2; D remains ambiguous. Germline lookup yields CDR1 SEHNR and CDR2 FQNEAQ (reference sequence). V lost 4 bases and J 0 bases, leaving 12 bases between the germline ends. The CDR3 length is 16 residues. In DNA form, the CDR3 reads TGTGCCAGCAGCTCCCCGACAAGAACGAACACCGGGGAGCTGTTTTTT. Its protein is CASSSPTRTNTGELFF.

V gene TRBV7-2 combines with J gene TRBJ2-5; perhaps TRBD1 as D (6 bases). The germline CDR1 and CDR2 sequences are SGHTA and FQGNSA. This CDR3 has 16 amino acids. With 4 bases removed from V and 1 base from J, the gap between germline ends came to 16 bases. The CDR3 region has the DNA TGTGCCAGCAGCTCACGACAGGCCACCCTCCAAGAGACCCAGTACTTC. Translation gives CASSSRQATLQETQYF. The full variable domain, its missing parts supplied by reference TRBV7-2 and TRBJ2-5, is GAGVSQSPSNKVTEKGKDVELRCDPISGHTALYWYRQSLGQGLEFLIYFQGNSAPDKSGLPSDRFSAERTGGSVSTLTIQRTQQEDSAVYLCASSSRQATLQETQYFGPGTRLLVL.

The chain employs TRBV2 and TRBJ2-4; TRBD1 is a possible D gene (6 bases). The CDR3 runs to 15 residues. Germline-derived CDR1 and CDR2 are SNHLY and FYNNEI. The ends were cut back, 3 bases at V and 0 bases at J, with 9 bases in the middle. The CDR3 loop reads CASSDTTGAKNIQYF. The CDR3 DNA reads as TGTGCCAGCAGTGATACGACAGGAGCCAAAAACATTCAGTACTTC.

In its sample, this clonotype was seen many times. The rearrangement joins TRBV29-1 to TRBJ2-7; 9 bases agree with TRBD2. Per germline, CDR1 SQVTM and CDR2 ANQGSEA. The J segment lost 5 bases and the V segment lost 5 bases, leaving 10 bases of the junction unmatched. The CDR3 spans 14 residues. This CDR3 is CSVLGGGRANEQYF. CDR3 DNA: TGCAGCGTTCTTGGTGGCGGGAGGGCCAACGAGCAGTACTTC.

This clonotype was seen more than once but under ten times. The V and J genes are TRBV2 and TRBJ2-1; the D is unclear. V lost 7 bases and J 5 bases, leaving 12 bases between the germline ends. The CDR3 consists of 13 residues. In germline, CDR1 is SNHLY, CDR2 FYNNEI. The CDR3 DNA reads TGTGCCAGCAAGGATATCCCCGACAATGAGCAGTTCTTC. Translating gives CASKDIPDNEQFF.

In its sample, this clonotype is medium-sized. CDR3 sequence: CASSPGQRQETQYF. CDR3 DNA sequence: TGTGCCAGCAGCCCGGGACAGAGACAAGAGACCCAGTACTTC. The rearrangement joins TRBV7-2 to TRBJ2-5; TRBD1 aligns across 7 bases. CDR1 and CDR2 from the germline V gene are SGHTA and FQGNSA. Trimming took 5 bases from V and 2 from J; bases not matched to a gene: 5. The CDR3 loop spans 14 amino acids.

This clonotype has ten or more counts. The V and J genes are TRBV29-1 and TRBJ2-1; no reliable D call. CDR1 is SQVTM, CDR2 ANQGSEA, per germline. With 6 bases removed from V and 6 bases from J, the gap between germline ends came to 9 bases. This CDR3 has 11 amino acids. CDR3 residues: CSVPLGNEQFF. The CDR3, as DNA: TGCAGCGTGCCCCTCGGCAATGAGCAGTTCTTC.

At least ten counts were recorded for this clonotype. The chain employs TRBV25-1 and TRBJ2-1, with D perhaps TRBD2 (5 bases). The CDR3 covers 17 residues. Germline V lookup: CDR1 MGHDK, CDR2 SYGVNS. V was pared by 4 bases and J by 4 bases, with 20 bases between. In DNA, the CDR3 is TGTGCCAGCAGTGCCTTTTCAGGAGGCGGGCTTTACAATGAGCAGTTCTTC. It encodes CASSAFSGGGLYNEQFF. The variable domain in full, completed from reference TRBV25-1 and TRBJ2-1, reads EADIYQTPRYLVIGTGKKITLECSQTMGHDKMYWYQQDPGMELHLIHYSYGVNSTEKGDLSSESTVSRIRTEHFPLTLESARPSHTSQYLCASSAFSGGGLYNEQFFGPGTRLTVL.

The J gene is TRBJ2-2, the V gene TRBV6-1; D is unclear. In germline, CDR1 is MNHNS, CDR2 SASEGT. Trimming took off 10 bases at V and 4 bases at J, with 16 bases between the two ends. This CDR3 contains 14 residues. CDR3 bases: TGTGCCACCCGGACCATCCAAAGCACCGGGGAGCTGTTTTTT. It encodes CATRTIQSTGELFF.

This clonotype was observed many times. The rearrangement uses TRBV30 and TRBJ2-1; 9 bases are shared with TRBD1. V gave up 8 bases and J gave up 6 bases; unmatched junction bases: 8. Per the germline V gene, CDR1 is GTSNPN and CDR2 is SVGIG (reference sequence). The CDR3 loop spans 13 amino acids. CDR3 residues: CAASGTGINEQFF. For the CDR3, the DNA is TGTGCCGCCTCCGGGACAGGGATCAATGAGCAGTTCTTC.

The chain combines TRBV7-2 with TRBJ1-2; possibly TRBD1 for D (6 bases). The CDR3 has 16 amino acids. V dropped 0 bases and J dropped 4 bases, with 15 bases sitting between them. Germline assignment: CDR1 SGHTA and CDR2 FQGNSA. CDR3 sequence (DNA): TGTGCCAGCAGCTTAGCCGGGGGGGCGCAGGTCTATGGCTACACCTTC. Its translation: CASSLAGGAQVYGYTF. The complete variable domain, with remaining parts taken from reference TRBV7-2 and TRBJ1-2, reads GAGVSQSPSNKVTEKGKDVELRCDPISGHTALYWYRQSLGQGLEFLIYFQGNSAPDKSGLPSDRFSAERTGGSVSTLTIQRTQQEDSAVYLCASSLAGGAQVYGYTFGSGTRLTVV.

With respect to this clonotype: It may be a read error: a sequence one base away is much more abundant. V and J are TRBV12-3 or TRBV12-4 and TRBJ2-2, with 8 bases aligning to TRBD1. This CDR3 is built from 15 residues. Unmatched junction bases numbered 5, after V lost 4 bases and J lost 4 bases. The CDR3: CASSSTGVRTGELFF. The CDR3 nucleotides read TGTGCCAGCAGTTCGACAGGGGTCCGCACCGGGGAGCTGTTTTTT.

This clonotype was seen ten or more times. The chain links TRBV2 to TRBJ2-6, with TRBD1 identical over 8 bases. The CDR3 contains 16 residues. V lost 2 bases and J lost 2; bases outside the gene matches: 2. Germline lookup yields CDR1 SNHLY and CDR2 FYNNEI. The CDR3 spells CASSELQGAGANVLTF. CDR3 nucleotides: TGTGCCAGCAGTGAACTACAGGGGGCTGGGGCCAACGTCCTGACTTTC.

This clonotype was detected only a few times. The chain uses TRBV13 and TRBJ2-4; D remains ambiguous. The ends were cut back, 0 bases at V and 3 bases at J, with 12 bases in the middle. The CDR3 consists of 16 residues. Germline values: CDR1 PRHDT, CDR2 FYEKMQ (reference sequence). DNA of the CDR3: TGTGCCAGCAGCTTAGGGGCTAGTGGCGACAAAAACATTCAGTACTTC. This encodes CASSLGASGDKNIQYF.

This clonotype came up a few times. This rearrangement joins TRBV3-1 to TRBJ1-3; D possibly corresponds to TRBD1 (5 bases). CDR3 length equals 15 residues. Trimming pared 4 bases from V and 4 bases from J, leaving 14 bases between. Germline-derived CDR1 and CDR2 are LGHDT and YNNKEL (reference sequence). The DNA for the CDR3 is TGTGCCAGCAGCCCCGGACAACCGGGAGGAAACACCATATATTTT. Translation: CASSPGQPGGNTIYF.

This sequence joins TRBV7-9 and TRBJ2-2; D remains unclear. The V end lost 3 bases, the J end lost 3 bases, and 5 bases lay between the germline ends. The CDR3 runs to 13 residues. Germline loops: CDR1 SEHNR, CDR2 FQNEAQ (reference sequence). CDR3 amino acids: CASSFGYTGELFF. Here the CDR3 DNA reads TGTGCCAGCAGCTTTGGGTACACCGGGGAGCTGTTTTTT.

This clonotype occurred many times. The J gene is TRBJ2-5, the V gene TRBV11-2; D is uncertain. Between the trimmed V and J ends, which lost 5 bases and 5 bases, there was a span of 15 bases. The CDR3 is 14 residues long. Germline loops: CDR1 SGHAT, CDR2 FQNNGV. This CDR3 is CASSITFSGETQYF. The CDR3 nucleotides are TGTGCCAGCAGCATTACCTTCAGTGGGGAGACCCAGTACTTC.

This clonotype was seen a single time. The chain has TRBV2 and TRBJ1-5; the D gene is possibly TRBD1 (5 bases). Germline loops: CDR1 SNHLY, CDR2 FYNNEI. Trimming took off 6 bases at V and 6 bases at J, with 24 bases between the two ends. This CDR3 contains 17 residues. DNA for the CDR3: TGTGCCAGCAGCTCACTAAGTTACAGGACGCTTACTCAGCCCCAGCATTTT. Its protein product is CASSSLSYRTLTQPQHF.